The 6 T cell receptor beta chains in this list originate from one sample, sequenced in a study of T cell responses to AZD1222 COVID-19 vaccine. Profiling relied on immunoSEQ multiplex PCR, and the TCRdb table lists in-frame clones only, not all of them. The sample has 120,000 or so clones, 75% to 95% seen once. This material consisted of peripheral blood, taken on day 0 of AZD1222 vaccination. These receptors all come from an adult in good health.

The chain carries TRBV24-1 and TRBJ1-2, with D tentatively TRBD1 (6 bases). This CDR3 is built from 14 residues. CDR1 and CDR2 (germline): KGHDR, SFDVKD. V shed 9 bases and J shed 4 bases, with 17 bases lying between them. CDR3 sequence (DNA): TGTGCCACCCAAGGCGGGGGCGACCCCTATGGCTACACCTTC. Residues: CATQGGGDPYGYTF.

This chain uses TRBV6-2 or TRBV6-3 with TRBJ1-2, with 10 bases identical to TRBD1. Trimming at V came to 2 bases and at J to 5 bases, leaving 2 bases not matched to a gene. Per germline, CDR1 MNHEY and CDR2 SVGEGT. The CDR3 has 14 amino acids. The CDR3 here is CASSYGQGGYGYTF. CDR3 nucleotides: TGTGCCAGCAGTTACGGACAGGGGGGATATGGCTACACCTTC.

This chain joins TRBV10-3 and TRBJ2-1, with 11 bases fitting TRBD2. Germline V lookup: CDR1 ENHRY, CDR2 SYGVKD. There are 12 residues in the CDR3. Trimming removed 3 bases from V and 12 bases from J; junction bases left unmatched: 1. Written as DNA, the CDR3 is TGTGCCATCAGTGATGGGACTAGCGGGCAGTTCTTC. Protein: CAISDGTSGQFF.

This CDR3 is CASSLDRASDTQYF. CDR3 bases: TGTGCCAGCAGCCTGGACAGGGCTAGCGATACGCAGTATTTT. The chain joins TRBV9 to TRBJ2-3; 8 bases are shared with TRBD1. Trimming removed 4 bases from V and 6 bases from J; junction bases left unmatched: 7. The CDR3 has 14 residues. The germline gives CDR1 SGDLS, CDR2 YYNGEE.

J is TRBJ2-2 and V is TRBV9; D possibly matches TRBD1 or TRBD2 (5 bases each). This CDR3 has 16 residues. Germline V gives CDR1 SGDLS, CDR2 YYNGEE. Trimming took 3 bases from V and 10 from J, leaving 22 bases between them. The CDR3 reads CASSAEPGTLFEELFF. DNA for the CDR3: TGTGCCAGCAGCGCTGAACCCGGGACCTTATTCGAGGAGCTGTTTTTT. Looking up the rest from reference TRBV9 and TRBJ2-2 gives the full variable domain: DSGVTQTPKHLITATGQRVTLRCSPRSGDLSVYWYQQSLDQGLQFLIQYYNGEERAKGNILERFSAQQFPDLHSELNLSSLELGDSALYFCASSAEPGTLFEELFFGEGSRLTVL.

This rearrangement joins TRBV5-1 to TRBJ1-4; TRBD1 is a possible D gene (5 bases). CDR1 and CDR2 (germline): SGHRS, YFSETQ. The V gene lost 1 base and the J gene lost 5 bases, with 12 bases spanning the gap. The CDR3 runs to 15 residues. The CDR3: CASSLLTGANEKLFF. The CDR3 DNA reads as TGCGCCAGCAGCTTGTTAACAGGAGCAAATGAAAAACTGTTTTTT.